These 12 T cell receptor beta chains share one sample of origin, sequenced in a study of CD8+CD57+ T cells in acquired aplastic anemia. Profiling of TCR beta VDJ combinations and CDR3 sequences used genomic DNA as template. MiXCR was run by TCRdb on the reads, yielding one entry per CDR3 protein. This table has hundreds of thousands of distinct CDR3 sequences, 65% to 75% appearing once. Sequenced material: sorted CD4+, CD8+, or CD8+CD57+ T cells (not recorded which) from PBMCs. These receptors were collected from a human donor in good health, serving as a control.

The chain uses TRBV9 and TRBJ2-5; D not certain. Looked up from germline, CDR1 is SGDLS and CDR2 is YYNGEE. V lost 4 bases, J lost 0 bases, and 10 bases lay in between. This CDR3 has 14 amino acids. CDR3 DNA sequence: TGTGCCAGCAGCACCGGTGTTTACCAAGAGACCCAGTACTTC. It is translated as CASSTGVYQETQYF.

A note on this clonotype: Here the CDR3 omits its conserved ending phenylalanine or tryptophan, so a read error is the likely source. The V and J genes are TRBV2 and TRBJ2-6, with TRBD2 identical over 7 bases. V dropped 6 bases and J dropped 10; count of bases not matched to a gene: 12. Germline CDR1 and CDR2: SNHLY and FYNNEI. The CDR3 loop spans 15 amino acids. The CDR3 loop reads CASSAWEGGSNVLTG. DNA for the CDR3: TGTGCCAGCAGCGCGTGGGAGGGTGGTTCAAACGTCCTGACTGGG.

The rearrangement links TRBV7-2 to TRBJ2-7, with D perhaps TRBD1 (5 bases). The ends were cut back, 3 bases at V and 13 bases at J, with 25 bases in the middle. The CDR3 is made up of 15 amino acids. Germline values: CDR1 SGHTA, CDR2 FQGNSA. The CDR3 sequence: CASSLNRNTEAVFYF. In DNA, the CDR3 is TGTGCCAGCAGCTTGAACAGGAACACTGAAGCTGTCTTTTACTTC.

A note on this clonotype: It is likely a read error, because the conserved phenylalanine at the end of the CDR3 is missing. The limits of the CDR3 on the DNA are not certain, so only TCRdb's listed CDR3 is given. The chain has TRBV7-6 and TRBJ1-2. CDR1 and CDR2 from the germline V gene are SGHVS and FNYEAQ. The length of the CDR3 is 13 amino acids, counting both ends. The CDR3 region is CASSLGQTGGYGP.

There are many counts of this clonotype. The chain combines TRBV24-1 with TRBJ2-4; 7 nucleotides line up with TRBD1. Losses at the gene ends were 4 bases for V and 5 bases for J; bases not matched to a gene: 10. Germline lookup yields CDR1 KGHDR and CDR2 SFDVKD. The CDR3 is 16 residues long. The CDR3 DNA sequence: TGTGCCACCAGTGAATCAACCAGGGGGATTGAAAACATTCAGTACTTC. Residues: CATSESTRGIENIQYF.

The rearrangement links TRBV7-8 to TRBJ2-3; 7 nucleotides line up with TRBD2. The CDR3 sequence is 18 residues long. The germline V gene has CDR1 SGHVS and CDR2 FQNEAQ. J lost 1 base, V lost 5 bases, and 15 bases had no gene match. The CDR3 protein is CASSPGVRGSVGTDTQYF. The DNA for the CDR3 is TGTGCCAGCAGCCCAGGTGTGCGCGGGAGCGTCGGCACAGATACGCAGTATTTT.

Worth noting for this clonotype: Germline and junction disagree at one end, which may indicate a read error. This sequence joins TRBV7-3 and TRBJ1-6, with a tentative D call TRBD1 (5 bases). Germline V gives CDR1 SGHTA, CDR2 FQGTGA. The CDR3 length is 14 residues. Written as DNA, the CDR3 is TGTGCCGGCAGCCGGGGCTCCTATACTTACACCCTCCACTTT. Protein product: CAGSRGSYTYTLHF. Supplemented by reference TRBV7-3 and TRBJ1-6, the full variable domain reads GAGVSQTPSNKVTEKGKYVELRCDPISGHTALYWYRQSLGQGPEFLIYFQGTGAADDSGLPNDRFFAVRPEGSVSTLKIQRTERGDSAVYLCAGSRGSYTYTLHFGNGTRLTVT.

The gene calls are TRBV19 and TRBJ1-5, with a tentative D call TRBD1 (5 bases). Looked up from germline, CDR1 is LNHDA and CDR2 is SQIVND (reference sequence). This CDR3 comprises 16 residues. V was trimmed by 3 bases and J by 11 bases, leaving 23 bases between them. CDR3 nucleotide sequence: TGTGCCAGTAGTATTCGGGCCTCAGGGTTCCAAGAGACCCAGCATTTT. Translation: CASSIRASGFQETQHF.

Regarding this clonotype: At one boundary the junction diverges from the germline segment, which might be a read error. This chain joins TRBV7-4 and TRBJ2-7, with D possibly being TRBD1 or TRBD2 (5 bases each). The CDR3 is 14 amino acids. Germline V gene data show CDR1 as SGHVT and CDR2 as SQSDAQ. The CDR3 nucleotides are TGTGCCAGCAGGGGGGACGCTGGTTCACCCGTCCACTTTTTC. It specifies CASRGDAGSPVHFF.

This clonotype was seen repeatedly, ten times or more. This sequence joins TRBV20-1 and TRBJ1-2, with D maybe TRBD1 (6 bases). V lost 0 bases and J 8 bases, leaving 13 bases between the germline ends. This CDR3 has 13 amino acids. The germline CDR1 and CDR2 sequences are DFQATT and SNEGSKA (reference sequence). CDR3: CSARESGVGGYTF. The CDR3 bases are TGCAGTGCTAGAGAATCAGGGGTGGGGGGCTACACCTTC.

The sample holds many counts of this clonotype. CDR3 nucleotide sequence: TGTGCCAGCAGCGTAGCTAGCGGGGGGCCCTCCTACGAGCAGTACTTC. Its translation: CASSVASGGPSYEQYF. V is TRBV9 and J is TRBJ2-7; 11 positions match TRBD2. The CDR3 has 16 amino acids. The V segment lost 0 bases and the J segment 0 bases; nucleotides outside the gene matches: 2. Germline CDR1 is SGDLS and CDR2 is YYNGEE.

This clonotype occurred many times. The V gene is TRBV3-1, the J gene TRBJ1-3; D is ambiguous. Trimming shortened V by 0 bases and J by 4 bases, and 10 bases separated the two germline ends. CDR1 and CDR2 (germline): LGHDT, YNNKEL (reference sequence). The CDR3 extends over 15 amino acids. The CDR3 bases are TGTGCCAGCAGCCAAGATGTGACTGAGGGAAACACCATATATTTT. Translating it yields CASSQDVTEGNTIYF.